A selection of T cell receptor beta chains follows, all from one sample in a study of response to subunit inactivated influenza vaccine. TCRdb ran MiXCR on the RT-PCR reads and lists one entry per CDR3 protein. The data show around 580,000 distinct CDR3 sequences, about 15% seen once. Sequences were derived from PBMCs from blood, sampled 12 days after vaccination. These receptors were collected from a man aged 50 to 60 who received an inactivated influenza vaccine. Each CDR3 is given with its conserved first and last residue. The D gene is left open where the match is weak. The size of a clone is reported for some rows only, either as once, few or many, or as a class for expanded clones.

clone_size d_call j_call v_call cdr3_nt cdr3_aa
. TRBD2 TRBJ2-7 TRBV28 TGTGCCAGCAGTGGTGGGGGGGACCCCGTCTACGAGCAGTACTTC CASSGGGDPVYEQYF
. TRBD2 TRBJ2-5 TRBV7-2 TGTGCCAGCAGCTCATGGACTAGCGGGAGTGGAGAGACCCAGTACTTC CASSSWTSGSGETQYF
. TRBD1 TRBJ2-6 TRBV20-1 TGCAGTGCTAGGACAGGGTCCGGGGCCAACGTCCTGACTTTC CSARTGSGANVLTF
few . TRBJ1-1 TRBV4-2 TGTGCCAGCAGCCAAGAAGGCATAAACACTGAAGCTTTCTTT CASSQEGINTEAFF
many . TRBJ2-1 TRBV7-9 TGTGCCAGCAGCCAAGGACGGAGCTCCTACAATGAGCAGTTCTTC CASSQGRSSYNEQFF
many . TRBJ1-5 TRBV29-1 TGCAGCGTTGCGGTCACTAATAGCAATCAGCCCCAGCATTTT CSVAVTNSNQPQHF
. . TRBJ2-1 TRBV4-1 TGCGCCAGCAGCCAAGCCTGGGGGTCAAACAATGAGCAGTTCTTC CASSQAWGSNNEQFF
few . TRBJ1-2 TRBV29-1 TGCAGCGTTAGGGGGTCCTCCACCGGTGATGGCTACACCTTC CSVRGSSTGDGYTF
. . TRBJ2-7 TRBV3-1 TGTGCCAGCAGCCAAGGGTTGCGGGGAGACTACGAGCAGTACTTC CASSQGLRGDYEQYF
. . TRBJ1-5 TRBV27 TGTGCCAGCAGATTGGACCTGATTCAGCCCCAGCATTTT CASRLDLIQPQHF
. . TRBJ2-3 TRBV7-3 TGTGCCAGCAGCTTAGACGGCGGGAGCACAGATACGCAGTATTTT CASSLDGGSTDTQYF
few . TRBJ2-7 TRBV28 TGTGCCAGCAGATCCGGGACTGCCAAATTAAGTCAGTACTTC CASRSGTAKLSQYF
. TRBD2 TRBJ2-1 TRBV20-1 TGCAGTGCTCCGACCCAGCGGGAGGTTGGTGAGCAGTTCTTC CSAPTQREVGEQFF
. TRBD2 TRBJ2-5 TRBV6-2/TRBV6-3 TGTGCCAGCAGTTACTCCCCTACGGGGGGAGAGACCCAGTACTTC CASSYSPTGGETQYF
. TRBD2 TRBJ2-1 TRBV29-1 TGCAGCGTTGGACTAGCGGGAGGGCAGGCCTACAATGAGCAGTTCTTC CSVGLAGGQAYNEQFF
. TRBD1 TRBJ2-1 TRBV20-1 TGCAGTGCTAGAGTTGGACAGGCCTACAATGAGCAGTTCTTC CSARVGQAYNEQFF
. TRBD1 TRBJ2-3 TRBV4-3 TGCGCCAGCAGCCCTCGACAGGGGATAGATACGCAGTATTTT CASSPRQGIDTQYF
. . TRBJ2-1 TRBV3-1 TGTGCCAGCAGCCAAGGCCCTAGCGAGCAGTTCTTC CASSQGPSEQFF
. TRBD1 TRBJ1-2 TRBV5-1 TGCGCCAGCAGCAGGGACAGGCTCTATGGCTACACCTTC CASSRDRLYGYTF
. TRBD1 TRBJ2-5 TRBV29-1 TGCAGCGCCTCAGACAGGGGAAAAGAGACCCAGTACTTC CSASDRGKETQYF
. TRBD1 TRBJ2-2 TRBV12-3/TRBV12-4 TGTGCCAGCAGGGCAGGGGGCATAGGTGCCGGGGAGCTGTTTTTT CASRAGGIGAGELFF
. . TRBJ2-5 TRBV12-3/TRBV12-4 TGTGCCAGCAGTTTCGGTACTACGGCAGGGGCGGGGGAGACCCAGTACTTC CASSFGTTAGAGETQYF
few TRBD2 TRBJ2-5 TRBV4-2 TGTGCCAGCAGCCGAGGCCTTAGCGGGGGGCGGAAAAACTTACAAGAGACCCAGTACTTC CASSRGLSGGRKNLQETQYF
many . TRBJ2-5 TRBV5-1 TGCGCCAGCAGATCATCGGCCGGAGGGGGAGAGACCCAGTACTTC CASRSSAGGGETQYF
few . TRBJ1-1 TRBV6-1 TGTGCCAGCAGTGAAGTTCGAAACTCTGAAGCTTTCTTT CASSEVRNSEAFF
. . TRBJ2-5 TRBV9 TGTGCCAGCAGCGCAGGGGAAGAGACCCAGTACTTC CASSAGEETQYF
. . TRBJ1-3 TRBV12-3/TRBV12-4 TGTGCCAGCAGTTTTACCGTCTCTGGAAACACCATATATTTT CASSFTVSGNTIYF
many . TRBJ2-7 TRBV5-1 TGCGCCAGCAGCCTCCAGGGCAACGAGCAGTACTTC CASSLQGNEQYF
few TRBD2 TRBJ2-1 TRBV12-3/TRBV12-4 TGTGCCAGCAGACCCGGGGCCGGGGTAGCGGGAGGGAGCTCCTACAATGAGCAGTTCTTC CASRPGAGVAGGSSYNEQFF
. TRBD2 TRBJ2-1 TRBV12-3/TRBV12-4 TGTGCCAGCAGTTTCGGGACTAGCGGGGGACCTGAGCAGTTCTTC CASSFGTSGGPEQFF
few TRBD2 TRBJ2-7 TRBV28 TGTGCCAGCAGTCTTCCACGGAGGACTAGTATCTCCTACGAGCAGTACTTC CASSLPRRTSISYEQYF
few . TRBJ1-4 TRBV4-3 TGCGCCAGCAGCCAACGTTCCACCTCGGGTGCAACTAATGAAAAACTGTTTTTT CASSQRSTSGATNEKLFF
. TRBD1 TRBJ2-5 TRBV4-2 TGTGCCAGCAGGCCGGGACAGACCCAAGAGACCCAGTACTTC CASRPGQTQETQYF
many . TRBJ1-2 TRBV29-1 TGCAGCGTGGGGTTCAGGGAAGGTGGCTACACCTTC CSVGFREGGYTF
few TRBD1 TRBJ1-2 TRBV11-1 TGTGCCAGCAGCTCCGCCGGGACAGGGGGCGCGAAAATTCCCGGCTACACCTTC CASSSAGTGGAKIPGYTF
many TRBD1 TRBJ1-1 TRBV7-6 TGTGCCAGCAGCTTAGGATTGGGGACAGGTGAAGCTTTCTTT CASSLGLGTGEAFF